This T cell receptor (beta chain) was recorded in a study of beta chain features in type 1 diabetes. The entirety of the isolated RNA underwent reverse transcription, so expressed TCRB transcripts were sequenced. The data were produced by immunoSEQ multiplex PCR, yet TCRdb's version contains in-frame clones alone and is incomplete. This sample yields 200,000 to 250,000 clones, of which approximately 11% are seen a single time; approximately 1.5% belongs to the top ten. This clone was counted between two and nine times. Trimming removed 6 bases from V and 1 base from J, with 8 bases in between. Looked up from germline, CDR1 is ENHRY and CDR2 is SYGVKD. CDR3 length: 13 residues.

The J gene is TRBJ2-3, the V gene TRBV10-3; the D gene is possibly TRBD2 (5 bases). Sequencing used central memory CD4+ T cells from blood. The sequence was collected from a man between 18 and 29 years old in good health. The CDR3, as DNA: TGTGCCATCAGAGAGGGTGGCACAGATACGCAGTATTTT. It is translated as CAIREGGTDTQYF.